The clone carrying this T cell receptor (beta chain) was observed a few times. Its target is unknown. This entry is derived from a study of T cell repertoires in cytomegalovirus infection. On the study more broadly: An indication of both CMV infection and matching HLA type came from public TCR beta signatures.

Findings and limits, study-wide: Across the ex vivo response, the dominant clonotypes were HLA-C-restricted CMV-specific TCR beta clonotypes.

Germline values: CDR1 LNHDA, CDR2 SQIVND (reference sequence). J lost 0 bases, V lost 6 bases, and 16 bases had no gene match. CDR3 length equals 19 residues. In TCRdb, the reads were re-called with MiXCR into one record per CDR3 protein. The table lists 90,000 to 130,000 distinct CDR3 sequences, over 9% of them singletons. Sequencing input: PBMCs, sequenced either directly or after in vitro stimulation (not recorded which). The sequence derives from a human donor in good health (CMV status not recorded). Some clones in this sample may be carry-over from other donors' samples. The chain uses TRBV19 and TRBJ1-5; 8 bases align to TRBD1. The CDR3 is CASSLKRDRLVYSNQPQHF. The CDR3 coding sequence is TGTGCCAGTAGCCTTAAACGGGACAGGCTCGTATATAGCAATCAGCCCCAGCATTTT.